Each of the 26 T cell receptor beta chains below was sequenced from the same sample in a study of shared clonotypes between healthy human individuals. Assay used: immunoSEQ multiplex PCR; TCRdb lists only in-frame clones, some missing. The data hold about 490,000 clones, with around three quarters observed a single time. Input material: PBMCs. The receptors derive from a woman aged 40 to 50 in good health. Some clones in this sample may be carry-over from other donors' samples.

This sequence joins TRBV5-1 and TRBJ2-1; D not certain. The V and J ends lost 4 bases and 12 bases respectively, with 20 bases between them. CDR3 length equals 14 residues. Germline V gene sequence: CDR1 SGHRS, CDR2 YFSETQ. The CDR3 nucleotides are TGCGCCAGCAGCCCGACCGGGCCCGAAGGTCGGCAGTTCTTC. Protein sequence: CASSPTGPEGRQFF.

In its sample, this clone was seen a few times. This chain joins TRBV11-2 and TRBJ2-2; TRBD2 matches at 11 bases. The germline CDR1 and CDR2 sequences are SGHAT and FQNNGV. Trimming cost V 6 bases and J 3 bases; bases outside gene matches: 3. This CDR3 comprises 15 residues. The CDR3 nucleotides are TGTGCCAGCAGAACTAGCGGGGGAGACACCGGGGAGCTGTTTTTT. It is translated as CASRTSGGDTGELFF.

The chain recombines TRBV7-6 with TRBJ2-2; TRBD1 matches at 7 bases. Per the germline V gene, CDR1 is SGHVS and CDR2 is FNYEAQ. The CDR3 has 13 residues. Unmatched junction bases numbered 1, after V lost 3 bases and J lost 6 bases. As DNA, the CDR3 is TGTGCCAGCAGCTTGGGACAGTCCGGGGAGCTGTTTTTT. Protein product: CASSLGQSGELFF.

The chain has TRBV28 and TRBJ2-2; 9 nucleotides line up with TRBD2. The CDR3 consists of 15 residues. J gave up 3 bases and V 6 bases, and 5 bases lay outside the gene matches. Germline loops: CDR1 MDHEN, CDR2 SYDVKM. CDR3 loop: CASRTGGRDTGELFF. The CDR3 nucleotides are TGTGCCAGCAGGACGGGCGGGAGGGACACCGGGGAGCTGTTTTTT.

The chain employs TRBV6-6 and TRBJ1-2, with D hard to call. CDR1 and CDR2 from the germline V gene are MNHNY and SVGAGI (reference sequence). The CDR3 is 12 amino acids. V was trimmed by 5 bases and J by 4 bases, leaving 8 bases between them. CDR3 DNA: TGTGCCAGCAGTCCAGAGAGCTATGGCTACACCTTC. This sequence encodes CASSPESYGYTF.

The rearrangement uses TRBV28 and TRBJ1-4; D gene ambiguous. The V end lost 4 bases, the J end lost 7 bases, and 10 bases lay between the germline ends. CDR3 length: 13 amino acids. Germline V gives CDR1 MDHEN, CDR2 SYDVKM. The CDR3 DNA reads TGTGCCAGCAGTTCTCCTACTCCTGAAAAACTGTTTTTT. Its translation is CASSSPTPEKLFF. The complete variable domain, with remaining parts taken from reference TRBV28 and TRBJ1-4, reads DVKVTQSSRYLVKRTGEKVFLECVQDMDHENMFWYRQDPGLGLRLIYFSYDVKMKEKGDIPEGYSVSREKKERFSLILESASTNQTSMYLCASSSPTPEKLFFGSGTQLSVL.

This clone was seen once. This chain uses TRBV30 with TRBJ2-1, with D hard to call. V dropped 1 base and J dropped 4 bases, with 14 bases sitting between them. Looked up from germline, CDR1 is GTSNPN and CDR2 is SVGIG (reference sequence). There are 15 residues in the CDR3. The CDR3 protein is CAWSGLLWEYNEQFF. The CDR3 bases are TGTGCCTGGAGTGGGCTTCTTTGGGAATACAATGAGCAGTTCTTC. Full variable domain (missing parts from reference TRBV30 and TRBJ2-1): SQTIHQWPATLVQPVGSPLSLECTVEGTSNPNLYWYRQAAGRGLQLLFYSVGIGQISSEVPQNLSASRPQDRQFILSSKKLLLSDSGFYLCAWSGLLWEYNEQFFGPGTRLTVL.

This sequence joins TRBV12-5 and TRBJ2-3; no reliable D call. V was trimmed by 8 bases and J by 1 base, leaving 10 bases between them. The germline V gene has CDR1 LGHNT and CDR2 FRNRAP. There are 13 residues in the CDR3. For the CDR3, the DNA is TGTGCTAGTCGCCCCTCAGGCACAGATACGCAGTATTTT. Its translation: CASRPSGTDTQYF.

This chain connects TRBV28 to TRBJ1-4; D is unclear. This CDR3 spans 15 amino acids. V lost 5 bases and J lost 8, with 18 bases in between. Per the germline V gene, CDR1 is MDHEN and CDR2 is SYDVKM. The CDR3 spells CASSPRLGLGEKLFF. The CDR3 DNA reads TGTGCCAGCAGTCCCCGGCTAGGGCTTGGAGAAAAACTGTTTTTT.

The J gene is TRBJ2-7, the V gene TRBV5-4, with D maybe TRBD2 (5 bases). The CDR3 loop spans 14 amino acids. Trimming removed 4 bases at V and 0 bases at J, with 11 bases between. The V gene's germline CDR1 is SGHNT and CDR2 YYREEE (reference sequence). This chain's CDR3 is CASSLGLLSYEQYF. The DNA for the CDR3 is TGTGCCAGCAGCCTAGGACTCCTCTCCTACGAGCAGTACTTC.

This clone appeared many times. The identical CDR3 is also encoded by other nucleotide sequences in the sample. The chain carries TRBV5-5 and TRBJ2-5; D remains unclear. The CDR3 covers 16 residues. The V end was cut by 0 bases, the J end by 0 bases, with 12 bases between. From germline, CDR1 is SGHKS and CDR2 YYEKEE (reference sequence). CDR3 coding DNA: TGTGCCAGCAGCTTGGAGCAGTTCGGCGACCAAGAGACCCAGTACTTC. Translated: CASSLEQFGDQETQYF.

The chain combines TRBV7-8 with TRBJ2-1, with 9 bases identical to TRBD2. The V gene end was trimmed by 6 bases and the J gene end by 8 bases; junction bases not matched to a gene: 8. This CDR3 comprises 14 residues. Germline assignment: CDR1 SGHVS and CDR2 FQNEAQ. CDR3 loop: CASSPGLAGYEQFF. As DNA, the CDR3 is TGTGCCAGCAGTCCGGGTCTAGCGGGGTATGAGCAGTTCTTC.

Many counts were recorded for this clone. This chain joins TRBV5-6 and TRBJ2-3; 10 bases are a match to TRBD1. V shed 2 bases, J shed 1 base, and the junction held 4 bases outside the gene matches. The CDR3 length is 16 residues. Looked up from germline, CDR1 is SGHDT and CDR2 is YYEEEE. As DNA, the CDR3 is TGTGCCAGCAGCTTCACGGACAGGGGGGGCACAGATACGCAGTATTTT. This encodes CASSFTDRGGTDTQYF.

This clone came up once. This chain uses TRBV30 with TRBJ1-6; a possible D gene is TRBD1 (6 bases). The germline V gene has CDR1 GTSNPN and CDR2 SVGIG (reference sequence). Trimming removed 3 bases from V and 10 bases from J, with 16 bases in between. CDR3 length: 14 residues. CDR3 region: CAWRQGQGQSPLHF. DNA of the CDR3: TGTGCCTGGAGGCAGGGGCAGGGGCAATCACCCCTCCACTTT.

The V call is TRBV7-2, the J call TRBJ2-7, with 8 bases identical to TRBD1. The J segment lost 3 bases and the V segment lost 5 bases, leaving 6 bases of the junction unmatched. Germline lookup yields CDR1 SGHTA and CDR2 FQGNSA. The CDR3 runs to 14 residues. This CDR3 is CASSPQGGDYEQYF. The DNA for the CDR3 is TGTGCCAGCAGCCCACAGGGGGGAGACTACGAGCAGTACTTC.

The chain joins TRBV10-1 to TRBJ2-1; D possibly corresponds to TRBD1 (6 bases). This CDR3 region has 14 residues. In germline, CDR1 is WNHNN, CDR2 SYGVQD (reference sequence). V shed 0 bases and J shed 8 bases, with 11 bases lying between them. CDR3 region: CASSESGAQHEQFF. CDR3 coding DNA: TGCGCCAGCAGTGAGTCGGGGGCCCAGCATGAGCAGTTCTTC.

This chain joins TRBV25-1 and TRBJ2-7, with 7 nucleotides matching TRBD2. Germline V lookup: CDR1 MGHDK, CDR2 SYGVNS. The junction had 3 bases not matched to a gene; V was cut back by 1 base and J by 3 bases. The CDR3 is 14 residues long. CDR3 in DNA: TGTGCCAGCAGTGAATCACCTAGCGGCTACGAGCAGTACTTC. Translated: CASSESPSGYEQYF.

DNA of the CDR3: TGTGCCAGCAGCCGGACTAGCACAGATACGCAGTATTTT. Translated, it gives CASSRTSTDTQYF. This chain links TRBV7-2 with TRBJ2-3; weak D call: TRBD2 (5 bases). Between the trimmed V and J ends, which lost 5 bases and 0 bases, there was a span of 6 bases. CDR3 length equals 13 residues. Per germline, CDR1 SGHTA and CDR2 FQGNSA.

The chain links TRBV28 to TRBJ2-4, with 7 bases that match TRBD1. V trimming: 7 bases; J trimming: 0 bases; junction bases outside the gene matches: 15. Germline CDR1 reads MDHEN; CDR2 reads SYDVKM. The CDR3 is 18 amino acids. CDR3 nucleotides: TGTGCCAGCATCCCGGGACAGCCCCAAAGATTAGCCAAAAACATTCAGTACTTC. Encoded protein: CASIPGQPQRLAKNIQYF.

This chain links TRBV6-5 with TRBJ1-2; D unclear. The CDR3 sequence is 11 residues long. With 8 bases removed from V and 4 bases from J, the gap between germline ends came to 8 bases. From germline, CDR1 is MNHEY and CDR2 SVGAGI. The CDR3 spells CASGGLYGYTF. The DNA for the CDR3 is TGTGCCAGCGGCGGCCTCTATGGCTACACCTTC.

The V gene is TRBV27, the J gene TRBJ2-5; 8 positions agree with TRBD1. V gave up 1 base and J gave up 3 bases; unmatched junction bases: 1. Germline V gene sequence: CDR1 MNHEY, CDR2 SMNVEV (reference sequence). The length of the CDR3 is 14 residues. This CDR3 reads CASSLLGQEETQYF. CDR3 coding DNA: TGTGCCAGCAGTTTATTGGGACAGGAAGAGACCCAGTACTTC.

This chain connects TRBV2 to TRBJ2-7, with D unresolved. V was clipped by 7 bases and J by 2 bases, with 12 bases between them. The CDR3 contains 13 residues. Germline V lookup: CDR1 SNHLY, CDR2 FYNNEI. For the CDR3, the DNA is TGTGCCAGCAACTATAACCCGCCCTACGAGCAGTACTTC. It codes for CASNYNPPYEQYF.

This clone has more than one count but fewer than ten. The chain carries TRBV7-9 and TRBJ2-5; D uncertain. This CDR3 is built from 14 residues. The germline V gene encodes CDR1 SEHNR and CDR2 FQNEAQ (reference sequence). V was shortened by 0 bases and J by 3 bases, with 8 bases between the two germline ends. CDR3 sequence reads: CASSLAFSEETQYF. Here the CDR3 DNA reads TGTGCCAGCAGCTTAGCGTTTTCAGAAGAGACCCAGTACTTC.

The chain links TRBV10-3 to TRBJ1-1; D is ambiguous. V was pared by 7 bases and J by 1 base, with 13 bases between. CDR1 ENHRY and CDR2 SYGVKD come from the germline V gene. CDR3 size: 14 residues. The CDR3 here is CAITTGESNTEAFF. The CDR3 bases are TGTGCCATCACTACCGGGGAATCGAACACTGAAGCTTTCTTT.

The chain links TRBV28 to TRBJ2-4, with 8 bases that match TRBD2. This CDR3 has 18 amino acids. The V gene's germline CDR1 is MDHEN and CDR2 SYDVKM. Losses at the gene ends were 6 bases for V and 1 base for J; bases not matched to a gene: 14. CDR3 loop: CASRVLAAHGGAKNIQYF. The DNA of the CDR3 is TGTGCCAGCAGGGTACTAGCGGCCCACGGTGGGGCCAAAAACATTCAGTACTTC. Full variable domain (remainder filled in from reference TRBV28 and TRBJ2-4): DVKVTQSSRYLVKRTGEKVFLECVQDMDHENMFWYRQDPGLGLRLIYFSYDVKMKEKGDIPEGYSVSREKKERFSLILESASTNQTSMYLCASRVLAAHGGAKNIQYFGAGTRLSVL.

This clone was recorded once. The chain has TRBV6-5 and TRBJ2-2, with D maybe TRBD2 (6 bases). CDR3 length: 14 residues. Germline V gives CDR1 MNHEY, CDR2 SVGAGI. V lost 7 bases to trimming and J lost 3 bases, with 12 bases between them. The CDR3 protein is CASTKRLDTGELFF. CDR3 nucleotide sequence: TGTGCCAGCACTAAAAGACTAGACACCGGGGAGCTGTTTTTT.